This T cell receptor beta chain was documented in a study of blood T cell repertoires in COVID-19. About the research overall: The recovered donors of Cohort 3 showed two negative PCRs, clearance, or symptom resolution.

The CDR3 runs to 16 residues. V lost 0 bases and J lost 4; bases outside the gene matches: 10. Germline assignment: CDR1 SGHNT and CDR2 YYREEE (reference sequence). Data came from immunoSEQ multiplex PCR; TCRdb stores just in-frame clones and leaves some out. The sample lists 200,000 to 250,000 clones, approximately 87% occurring once. Enrollees, roughly 18 to 89 years old, lived in 24 US areas. Researchers sorted participants into cohorts using their self-reported clinical history. The TCR sequence derives from a woman between 50 and 59 years old in a cohort exposed to, infected with or recovered from COVID-19 (not recorded which). Sequencing was performed on PBMCs or T cells enriched from blood (not recorded which). The chain uses TRBV5-4 and TRBJ2-7; TRBD1 agrees at 7 bases. CDR3: CASSLVHQTGSYEQYF. The CDR3, as DNA: TGTGCCAGCAGCTTGGTCCATCAGACAGGGAGTTACGAGCAGTACTTC. Drawing the rest from reference TRBV5-4 and TRBJ2-7, the complete variable domain is ETGVTQSPTHLIKTRGQQVTLRCSSQSGHNTVSWYQQALGQGPQFIFQYYREEENGRGNFPPRFSGLQFPNYSSELNVNALELDDSALYLCASSLVHQTGSYEQYFGPGTRLTVT.